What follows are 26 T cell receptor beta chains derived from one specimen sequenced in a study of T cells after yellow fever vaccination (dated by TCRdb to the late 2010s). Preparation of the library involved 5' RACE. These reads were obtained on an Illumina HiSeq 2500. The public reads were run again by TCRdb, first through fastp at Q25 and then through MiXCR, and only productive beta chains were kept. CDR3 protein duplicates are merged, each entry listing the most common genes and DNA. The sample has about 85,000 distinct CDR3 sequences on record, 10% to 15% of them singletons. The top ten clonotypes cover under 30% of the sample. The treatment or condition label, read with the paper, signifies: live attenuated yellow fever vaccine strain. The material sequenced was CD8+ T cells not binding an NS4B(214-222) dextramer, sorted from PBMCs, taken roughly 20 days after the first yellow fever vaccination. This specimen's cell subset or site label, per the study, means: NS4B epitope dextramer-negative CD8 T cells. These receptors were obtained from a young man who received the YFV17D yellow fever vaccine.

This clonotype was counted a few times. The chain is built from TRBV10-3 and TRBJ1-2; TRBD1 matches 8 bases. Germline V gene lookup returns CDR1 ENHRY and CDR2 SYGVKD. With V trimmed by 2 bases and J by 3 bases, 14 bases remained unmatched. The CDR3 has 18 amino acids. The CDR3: CAISERQGAPTTDYGYTF. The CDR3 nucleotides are TGTGCCATCAGTGAGCGTCAGGGGGCCCCGACTACTGACTATGGCTACACCTTC.

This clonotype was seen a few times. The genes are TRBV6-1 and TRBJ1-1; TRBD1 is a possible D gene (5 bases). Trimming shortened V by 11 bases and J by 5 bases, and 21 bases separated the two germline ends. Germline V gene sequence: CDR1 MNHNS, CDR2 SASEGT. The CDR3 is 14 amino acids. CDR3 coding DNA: TGTGCCTCACGATACCCAGGGTATAATACTGAAGCTTTCTTT. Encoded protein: CASRYPGYNTEAFF.

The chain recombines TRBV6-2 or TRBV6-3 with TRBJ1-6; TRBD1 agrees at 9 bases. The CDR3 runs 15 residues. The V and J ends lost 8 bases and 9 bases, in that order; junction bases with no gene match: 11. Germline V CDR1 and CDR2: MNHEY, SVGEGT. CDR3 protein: CASAPQDRGGSPLHF. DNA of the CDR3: TGTGCCAGCGCTCCCCAGGACAGGGGAGGTTCACCCCTCCACTTT.

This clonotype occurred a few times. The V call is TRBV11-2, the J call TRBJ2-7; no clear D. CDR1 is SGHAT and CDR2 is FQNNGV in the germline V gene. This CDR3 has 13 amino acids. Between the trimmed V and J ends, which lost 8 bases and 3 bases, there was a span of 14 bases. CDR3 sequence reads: CASSKGIGYEQYV. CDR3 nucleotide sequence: TGTGCCAGCTCAAAGGGAATAGGCTACGAGCAGTACGTC.

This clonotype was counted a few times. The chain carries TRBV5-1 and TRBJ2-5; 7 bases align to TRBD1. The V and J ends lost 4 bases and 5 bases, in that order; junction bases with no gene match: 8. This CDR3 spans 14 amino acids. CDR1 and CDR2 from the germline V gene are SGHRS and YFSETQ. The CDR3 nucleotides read TGCGCCAGCAGCCCCAGGGGGACGGGGGAGACCCAGTACTTC. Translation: CASSPRGTGETQYF.

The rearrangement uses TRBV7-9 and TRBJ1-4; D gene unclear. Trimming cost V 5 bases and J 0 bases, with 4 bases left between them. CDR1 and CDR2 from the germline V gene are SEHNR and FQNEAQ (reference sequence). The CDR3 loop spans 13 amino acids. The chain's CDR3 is CASSTATNEKLFF. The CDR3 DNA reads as TGTGCCAGCAGCACTGCAACTAATGAAAAACTGTTTTTT.

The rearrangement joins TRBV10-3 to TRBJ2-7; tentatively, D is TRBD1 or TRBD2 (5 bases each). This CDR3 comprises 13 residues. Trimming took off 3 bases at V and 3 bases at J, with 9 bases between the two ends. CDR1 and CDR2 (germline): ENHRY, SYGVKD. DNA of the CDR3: TGTGCCATCAGTGAACCGGGGCTCTACGAGCAGTACGTC. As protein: CAISEPGLYEQYV.

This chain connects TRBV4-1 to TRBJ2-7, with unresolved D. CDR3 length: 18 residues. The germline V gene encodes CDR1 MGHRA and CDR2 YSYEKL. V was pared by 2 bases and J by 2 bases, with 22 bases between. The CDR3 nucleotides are TGCGCCAGCAGCCAACAGGTTGTGGCGGCAGGAAGAACCTACGAGCAGTACTTC. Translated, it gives CASSQQVVAAGRTYEQYF.

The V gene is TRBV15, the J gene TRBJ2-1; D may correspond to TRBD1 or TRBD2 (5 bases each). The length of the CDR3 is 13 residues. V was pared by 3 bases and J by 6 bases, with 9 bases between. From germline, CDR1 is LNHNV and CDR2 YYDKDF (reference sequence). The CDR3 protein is CATSSRAGNEQFF. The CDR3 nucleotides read TGTGCCACCAGCAGCAGGGCGGGCAATGAGCAGTTCTTC. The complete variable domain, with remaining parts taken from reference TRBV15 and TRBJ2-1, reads DAMVIQNPRYQVTQFGKPVTLSCSQTLNHNVMYWYQQKSSQAPKLLFHYYDKDFNNEADTPDNFQSRRPNTSFCFLDIRSPGLGDTAMYLCATSSRAGNEQFFGPGTRLTVL.

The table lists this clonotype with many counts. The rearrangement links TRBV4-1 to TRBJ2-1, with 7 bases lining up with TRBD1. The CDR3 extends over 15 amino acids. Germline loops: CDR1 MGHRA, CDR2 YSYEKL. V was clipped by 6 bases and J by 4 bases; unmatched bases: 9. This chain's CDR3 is CASSQTPGQYNEQFF. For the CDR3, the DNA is TGCGCCAGCAGTCAGACGCCGGGACAGTACAATGAGCAGTTCTTC.

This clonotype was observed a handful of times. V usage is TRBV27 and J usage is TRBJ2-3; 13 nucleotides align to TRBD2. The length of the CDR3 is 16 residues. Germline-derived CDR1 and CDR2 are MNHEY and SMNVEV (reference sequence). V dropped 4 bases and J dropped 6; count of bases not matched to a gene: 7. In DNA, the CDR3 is TGTGCCAGCAGTTCGACTAGCGGGGGGCCATCGGATACGCAGTATTTT. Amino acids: CASSSTSGGPSDTQYF.

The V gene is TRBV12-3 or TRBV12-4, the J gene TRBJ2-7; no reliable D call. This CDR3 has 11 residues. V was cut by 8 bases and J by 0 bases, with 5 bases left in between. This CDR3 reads CASAISYEQYF. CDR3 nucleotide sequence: TGTGCCAGCGCCATCTCCTACGAGCAGTACTTC.

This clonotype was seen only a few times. CDR3 DNA: TGTGCCAGCAGTCCAATGGGAGGTGGTGCAGATACGCAGTATTTT. Translation gives CASSPMGGGADTQYF. V is TRBV6-1 and J is TRBJ2-3; maybe TRBD2 (6 bases). V lost 5 bases and J 4 bases, leaving 16 bases between the germline ends. This CDR3 is 15 amino acids long. The germline V gene encodes CDR1 MNHNS and CDR2 SASEGT.

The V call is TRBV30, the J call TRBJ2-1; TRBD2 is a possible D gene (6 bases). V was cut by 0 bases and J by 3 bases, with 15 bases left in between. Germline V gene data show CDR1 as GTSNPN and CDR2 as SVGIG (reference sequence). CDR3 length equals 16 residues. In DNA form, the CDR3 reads TGTGCCTGGAGTGTAGCTGGGACTCACTACTACAATGAGCAGTTCTTC. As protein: CAWSVAGTHYYNEQFF. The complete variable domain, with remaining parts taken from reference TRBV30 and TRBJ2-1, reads SQTIHQWPATLVQPVGSPLSLECTVEGTSNPNLYWYRQAAGRGLQLLFYSVGIGQISSEVPQNLSASRPQDRQFILSSKKLLLSDSGFYLCAWSVAGTHYYNEQFFGPGTRLTVL.

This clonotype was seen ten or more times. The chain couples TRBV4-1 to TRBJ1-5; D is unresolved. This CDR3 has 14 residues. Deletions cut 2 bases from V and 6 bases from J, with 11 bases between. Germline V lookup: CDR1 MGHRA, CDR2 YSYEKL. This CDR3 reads CASSQTLEIQPQHF. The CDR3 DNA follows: TGCGCCAGCAGCCAAACACTAGAAATTCAGCCCCAGCATTTT.

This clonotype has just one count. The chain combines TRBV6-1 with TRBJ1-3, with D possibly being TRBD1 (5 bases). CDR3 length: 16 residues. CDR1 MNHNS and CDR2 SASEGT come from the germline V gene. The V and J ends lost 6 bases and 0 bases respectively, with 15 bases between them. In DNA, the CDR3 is TGTGCCAGCAGCCCCCTGACAGTAAGCTCTGGAAACACCATATATTTT. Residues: CASSPLTVSSGNTIYF.

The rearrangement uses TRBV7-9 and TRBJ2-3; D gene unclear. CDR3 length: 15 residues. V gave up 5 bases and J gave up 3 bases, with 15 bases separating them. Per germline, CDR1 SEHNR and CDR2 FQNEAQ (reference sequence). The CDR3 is CASSESRIGTDTQYF. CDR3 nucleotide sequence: TGTGCCAGCAGCGAAAGTCGTATTGGGACAGATACGCAGTATTTT.

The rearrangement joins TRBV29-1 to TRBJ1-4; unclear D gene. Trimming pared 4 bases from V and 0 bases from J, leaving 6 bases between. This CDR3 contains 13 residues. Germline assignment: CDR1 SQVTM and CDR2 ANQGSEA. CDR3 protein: CSVVSATNEKLFF. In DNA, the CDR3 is TGCAGCGTTGTGTCTGCAACTAATGAAAAACTGTTTTTT.

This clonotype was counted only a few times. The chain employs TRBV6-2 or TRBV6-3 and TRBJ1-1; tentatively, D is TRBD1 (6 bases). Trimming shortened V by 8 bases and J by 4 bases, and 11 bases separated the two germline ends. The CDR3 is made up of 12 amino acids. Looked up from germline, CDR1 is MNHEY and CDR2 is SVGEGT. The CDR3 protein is CASRRGGTEAFF. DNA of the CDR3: TGTGCCAGCCGCAGGGGTGGCACTGAAGCTTTCTTT.

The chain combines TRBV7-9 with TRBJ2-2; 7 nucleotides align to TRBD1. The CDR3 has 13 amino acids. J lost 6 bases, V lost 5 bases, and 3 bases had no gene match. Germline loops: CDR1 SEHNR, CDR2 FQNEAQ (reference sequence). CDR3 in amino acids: CASSDTGAGELFF. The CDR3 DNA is TGTGCCAGCAGCGATACAGGGGCCGGGGAGCTGTTTTTT.

The CDR3 region has the DNA TGCGCCAGCAGCCAAGTGGGAGGATTTAATTCACCCCTCCACTTT. Residues: CASSQVGGFNSPLHF. The J gene is TRBJ1-6, the V gene TRBV4-3; unclear D gene. The CDR3 spans 15 residues. Germline V gene lookup returns CDR1 LGHNA and CDR2 YSLEER. Deletions cut 1 base from V and 6 bases from J, with 10 bases between.

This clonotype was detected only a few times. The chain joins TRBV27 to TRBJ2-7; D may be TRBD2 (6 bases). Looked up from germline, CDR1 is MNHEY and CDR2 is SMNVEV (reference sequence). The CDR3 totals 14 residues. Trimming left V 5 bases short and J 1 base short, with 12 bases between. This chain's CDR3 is CASSPLAESYEQYF. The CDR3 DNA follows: TGTGCCAGCAGTCCATTAGCGGAGTCCTACGAGCAGTACTTC.

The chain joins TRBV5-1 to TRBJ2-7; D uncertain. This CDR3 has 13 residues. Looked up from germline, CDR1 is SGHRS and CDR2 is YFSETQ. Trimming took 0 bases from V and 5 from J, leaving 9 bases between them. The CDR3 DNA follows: TGCGCCAGCAGCTTGGGACTGGGAAACGAGCAGTACGTC. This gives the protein CASSLGLGNEQYV.

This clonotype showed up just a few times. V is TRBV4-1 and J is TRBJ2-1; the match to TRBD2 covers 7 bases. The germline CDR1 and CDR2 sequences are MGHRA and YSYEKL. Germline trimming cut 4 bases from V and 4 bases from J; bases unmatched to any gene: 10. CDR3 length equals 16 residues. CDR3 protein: CASSLSGEGRYNEQFF. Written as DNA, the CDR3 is TGCGCCAGCAGCCTTAGTGGGGAGGGGCGATACAATGAGCAGTTCTTC.

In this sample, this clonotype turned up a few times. The CDR3 nucleotides are TGTGCCAGCAGGAAGGAAAGGGGGGCCGGAGATACGCAGTATTTT. Protein product: CASRKERGAGDTQYF. The rearrangement links TRBV5-6 to TRBJ2-3; D is possibly TRBD1 or TRBD2 (6 bases each). The CDR3 runs 15 residues. Trimming pared 5 bases from V and 5 bases from J, leaving 18 bases between. Looked up from germline, CDR1 is SGHDT and CDR2 is YYEEEE.

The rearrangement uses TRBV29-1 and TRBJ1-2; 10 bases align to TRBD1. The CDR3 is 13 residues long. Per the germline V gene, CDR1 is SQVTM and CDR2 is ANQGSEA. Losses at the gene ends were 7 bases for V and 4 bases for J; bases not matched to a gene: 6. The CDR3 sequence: CSGLTGGTYGYTF. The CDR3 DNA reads TGCAGCGGACTGACAGGGGGCACCTATGGCTACACCTTC.